Listed here are 6 T cell receptor beta chains from one sample, sequenced in a study of sequential checkpoint blockade in melanoma. Here immunoSEQ multiplex PCR was the method, and the copy in TCRdb shows in-frame clones only, minus some. The table lists under 25,000 clones, approximately 72% of them singletons. The treatment was: randomized to nivolumab then ipilimumab (arm A) or the reverse (arm B). This sample comprised CD8+ T cells sorted from blood (inferred from file names), obtained from a patient given nivolumab and ipilimumab in sequence. The receptor source for this set is a human donor with melanoma.

The chain has TRBV7-9 and TRBJ2-7; TRBD2 aligns across 8 bases. Germline V gives CDR1 SEHNR, CDR2 FQNEAQ (reference sequence). The length of the CDR3 is 13 residues. Unmatched junction bases numbered 4, after V lost 6 bases and J lost 3 bases. The CDR3 protein is CASSERGLYEQYF. The CDR3 DNA reads as TGTGCCAGCAGTGAGCGGGGGCTCTACGAGCAGTACTTC.

The chain uses TRBV25-1 and TRBJ2-6; 7 bases are shared with TRBD1. J was trimmed by 2 bases and V by 8 bases; bases with no gene match: 3. Looked up from germline, CDR1 is MGHDK and CDR2 is SYGVNS. This CDR3 has 14 amino acids. CDR3 protein: CASGDSAGANVLTF. CDR3 DNA sequence: TGTGCCAGCGGGGACAGCGCTGGGGCCAACGTCCTGACTTTC.

V usage is TRBV6-1 and J usage is TRBJ1-5, with 9 bases fitting TRBD1. V shed 7 bases and J 7 bases; nucleotides not matched to a gene: 11. Looked up from germline, CDR1 is MNHNS and CDR2 is SASEGT. The CDR3 has 15 amino acids. CDR3 loop: CASTMDRGLTQPQHF. The CDR3 region has the DNA TGTGCCAGCACTATGGACAGGGGTCTCACCCAGCCCCAGCATTTT.

V usage is TRBV27 and J usage is TRBJ2-7; D might be TRBD2 (7 bases). Trimming left V 7 bases short and J 3 bases short, with 19 bases between. Germline V gene sequence: CDR1 MNHEY, CDR2 SMNVEV (reference sequence). This CDR3 spans 15 amino acids. CDR3 nucleotide sequence: TGTGCCAGCACCTATCGGGGGGCGGGAGTCTACGAGCAGTACTTC. The encoded protein is CASTYRGAGVYEQYF.

The rearrangement links TRBV29-1 to TRBJ1-2, with a weak D call TRBD1 (5 bases). Germline V gene sequence: CDR1 SQVTM, CDR2 ANQGSEA. The CDR3 runs to 12 residues. V was shortened by 2 bases and J by 7 bases, with 11 bases between the two germline ends. In DNA, the CDR3 is TGCAGCGTTGAAAGCGCGGGGGGTGGCTACACCTTC. Translating gives CSVESAGGGYTF.

The CDR3: CASSLGVAAGEQYF. The CDR3 nucleotides are TGTGCCAGCAGCTTGGGTGTAGCGGCGGGGGAGCAGTACTTC. V gene TRBV13 combines with J gene TRBJ2-7; possible D gene TRBD2, 6 bases. Germline assignment: CDR1 PRHDT and CDR2 FYEKMQ (reference sequence). The CDR3 spans 14 residues. V gave up 3 bases and J gave up 7 bases, with 16 bases separating them.